Listed below are T cell receptor beta chains from one sample, sequenced in a study of quantifying T cell responses using KT2 cells. Each CDR3 protein gets one entry after TCRdb re-called the UMI-ligation and nested PCR reads with MiXCR. The repertoire holds approximately 54,000 distinct CDR3 sequences, with around a tenth as singletons. Material: PBMCs spiked with cells of the T cell clone KT2. The receptors originated from a human donor. CDR3s include the opening cysteine and the closing phenylalanine or tryptophan. The order of the fields is V gene, D gene, J gene, clone size, CDR3 DNA, CDR3 protein. The D gene is left open where the match is weak. Part of the rows lack a size; the others show once, few, many or a class for expanded clones.

V gene: TRBV11-2
D gene: -
J gene: TRBJ2-3
clone size: many
CDR3 DNA: TGTGCCAGCAGCTTAGACCCCTCCGGAACCAGCACAGATACGCAGTATTTT
CDR3 protein: CASSLDPSGTSTDTQYF

V gene: TRBV19
D gene: -
J gene: TRBJ2-7
clone size: many
CDR3 DNA: TGTGCCAGTAGCCCAGACACAGGGTCCTACGAGCAGTACTTC
CDR3 protein: CASSPDTGSYEQYF

V gene: TRBV6-5
D gene: TRBD2
J gene: TRBJ2-3
clone size: many
CDR3 DNA: TGTGCCAGCAGTCAACCGGGACTAGCCACAGATACGCAGTATTTT
CDR3 protein: CASSQPGLATDTQYF

V gene: TRBV6-5
D gene: -
J gene: TRBJ1-4
clone size: few
CDR3 DNA: TGTGCCAGCAGTCCCTTAGGACTCAACAATGAAAAACTGTTTTTT
CDR3 protein: CASSPLGLNNEKLFF

V gene: TRBV6-1
D gene: -
J gene: TRBJ1-1
clone size: -
CDR3 DNA: TGTGCCAGCAGTTTAAAGGACAGGAACACTGAAGCTTTCTTT
CDR3 protein: CASSLKDRNTEAFF

V gene: TRBV7-6
D gene: TRBD1
J gene: TRBJ1-3
clone size: -
CDR3 DNA: TGTGCCAGCAGCAACAGATACCGGGACAGGTTAAACACCATATATTTT
CDR3 protein: CASSNRYRDRLNTIYF

V gene: TRBV7-2
D gene: -
J gene: TRBJ2-6
clone size: -
CDR3 DNA: TGTGCCAGCAGCCGCAGGGTCTCTGGGGCCAACGTCCTGACTTTC
CDR3 protein: CASSRRVSGANVLTF

V gene: TRBV20-1
D gene: TRBD1
J gene: TRBJ1-2
clone size: many
CDR3 DNA: TGCAGTGCTAGGTACTTACTCGAAGGGGGCGATTATGGCTACACCTTC
CDR3 protein: CSARYLLEGGDYGYTF

V gene: TRBV20-1
D gene: TRBD1
J gene: TRBJ1-1
clone size: -
CDR3 DNA: TGCAGTGCTAGAGTCAGCGGACAGGGCCGCACTGAAGCTTTCTTT
CDR3 protein: CSARVSGQGRTEAFF

V gene: TRBV6-2/TRBV6-3
D gene: -
J gene: TRBJ1-5
clone size: few
CDR3 DNA: TGTGCCAGCAGTACCAGGGATAGCAATCAGCCCCAGCATTTT
CDR3 protein: CASSTRDSNQPQHF

V gene: TRBV20-1
D gene: -
J gene: TRBJ2-3
clone size: many
CDR3 DNA: TGCAGTGCTACGCCCAGCGGTCGCACAGATACGCAGTATTTT
CDR3 protein: CSATPSGRTDTQYF

V gene: TRBV12-3/TRBV12-4
D gene: TRBD2
J gene: TRBJ2-5
clone size: -
CDR3 DNA: TGTGCCAGCAGACGAAGCGGGAGCCAAGAGACCCAGTACTTC
CDR3 protein: CASRRSGSQETQYF

V gene: TRBV6-2/TRBV6-3
D gene: TRBD1
J gene: TRBJ2-7
clone size: -
CDR3 DNA: TGTGCCAGCAGTCAACCCAGGGGGCCTGGGTCGGTGAACGAGCAGTACTTC
CDR3 protein: CASSQPRGPGSVNEQYF

V gene: TRBV12-3/TRBV12-4
D gene: -
J gene: TRBJ2-6
clone size: few
CDR3 DNA: TGTGCCAGCAGTTCCACAAGGGTTGGGGCCAACGTCCTGACTTTC
CDR3 protein: CASSSTRVGANVLTF

V gene: TRBV24-1
D gene: TRBD1
J gene: TRBJ1-1
clone size: -
CDR3 DNA: TGTGCCACCAGGAACCAGGACAGGGGGACCACTGAAGCTTTCTTT
CDR3 protein: CATRNQDRGTTEAFF

V gene: TRBV6-2/TRBV6-3
D gene: TRBD2
J gene: TRBJ2-3
clone size: -
CDR3 DNA: TGTGCCAGCGGTCAGCGGGAGACGTTTCTGGATACGCAGTATTTT
CDR3 protein: CASGQRETFLDTQYF

V gene: TRBV3-1
D gene: -
J gene: TRBJ2-3
clone size: many
CDR3 DNA: TGTGCCAGCAGCCTAGGAGGTGCAGATACGCAGTATTTT
CDR3 protein: CASSLGGADTQYF

V gene: TRBV5-4
D gene: TRBD2
J gene: TRBJ2-1
clone size: -
CDR3 DNA: TGTGCCAGCAGCTTCTCTAGCGGGAGCTCCTACAATGAGCAGTTCTTC
CDR3 protein: CASSFSSGSSYNEQFF

V gene: TRBV29-1
D gene: -
J gene: TRBJ2-4
clone size: -
CDR3 DNA: TGCAGCGTTGCTCCCTCTGGCGATTACATTCAGTACTTC
CDR3 protein: CSVAPSGDYIQYF

V gene: TRBV20-1
D gene: -
J gene: TRBJ2-1
clone size: many
CDR3 DNA: TGCAGTGCTAGTGTTTGGGGCCAATACCTGATCTCCTACAATGAGCAGTTCTTC
CDR3 protein: CSASVWGQYLISYNEQFF

V gene: TRBV27
D gene: TRBD2
J gene: TRBJ2-7
clone size: few
CDR3 DNA: TGTGCCTCGCGGAGACTAGCGGGGGGGTACGAGCAGTACTTC
CDR3 protein: CASRRLAGGYEQYF

V gene: TRBV6-5
D gene: -
J gene: TRBJ1-5
clone size: many
CDR3 DNA: TGTGCCAGCAGGTCCCTTGGCAATCAGCCCCAGCATTTT
CDR3 protein: CASRSLGNQPQHF

V gene: TRBV15
D gene: -
J gene: TRBJ2-3
clone size: -
CDR3 DNA: TGTGCCACCAGCAGAGTGGGGCTTCTCCTAGAGAGCACAGATACGCAGTATTTT
CDR3 protein: CATSRVGLLLESTDTQYF

V gene: TRBV6-6
D gene: TRBD2
J gene: TRBJ2-3
clone size: few
CDR3 DNA: TGTGCCAGCAGTTTGACGGGAGGCTCAGATACGCAGTATTTT
CDR3 protein: CASSLTGGSDTQYF

V gene: TRBV4-2
D gene: -
J gene: TRBJ2-1
clone size: -
CDR3 DNA: TGTGCCAGCAGCCATACCTACAATGAGCAGTTCTTC
CDR3 protein: CASSHTYNEQFF

V gene: TRBV7-2
D gene: TRBD1
J gene: TRBJ2-1
clone size: many
CDR3 DNA: TGTGCCAGCAGCTTAGTCCCCCCAGGGGGCGTGGGTAACAATGGTGAGCAGTTCTTC
CDR3 protein: CASSLVPPGGVGNNGEQFF

V gene: TRBV12-3/TRBV12-4
D gene: -
J gene: TRBJ2-7
clone size: -
CDR3 DNA: TGTGCCAGCAGTTTTTCGGGGCCGTCCTACGAGCAGTACTTC
CDR3 protein: CASSFSGPSYEQYF

V gene: TRBV10-3
D gene: TRBD1
J gene: TRBJ2-5
clone size: many
CDR3 DNA: TGTGCCACCTCTGACAGGGAAGAGACCCAGTACTTC
CDR3 protein: CATSDREETQYF